In its sample, the clone carrying this TCR beta chain was seen once. As yet, its antigen is unknown. Trimming removed 4 bases at V and 1 base at J, with 16 bases between. Germline values: CDR1 SSHAT, CDR2 FNYEAQ (reference sequence). CDR3 length equals 16 residues. These data belong to a study of post-analysis software for immune sequencing data. Whole-study context: Included courses were relapsing-remitting and secondary progressive multiple sclerosis; progressive-relapsing multiple sclerosis was also included.

cDNA libraries for TCR beta contained unique molecular identifiers. Researchers reported 400,000 to 600,000 cDNA molecules coming from around 1 to 10 million T cells. One entry per CDR3 protein, called by TCRdb with MiXCR from the PCR reads. Here the sample spans approximately 260,000 distinct CDR3 sequences, just over 35% being singletons. Study-wide findings and caveats: TRBV5-6, TRBV5-1 and TRBV20-1 were among five TRBV segments more frequent in patients than controls. Compared with controls, patients showed significantly lower normalized Chao1 diversity.

The specimen sequenced was blood. The chain recombines TRBV7-7 with TRBJ2-5; D possibly matches TRBD1 or TRBD2 (7 bases each). This TCR came from a girl aged 5 to 17 with multiple sclerosis. The DNA for the CDR3 is TGTGCCAGCAGCTCTGGGGGGGGACAGAGCCAAGAGACCCAGTACTTC. Encoded protein: CASSSGGGQSQETQYF.